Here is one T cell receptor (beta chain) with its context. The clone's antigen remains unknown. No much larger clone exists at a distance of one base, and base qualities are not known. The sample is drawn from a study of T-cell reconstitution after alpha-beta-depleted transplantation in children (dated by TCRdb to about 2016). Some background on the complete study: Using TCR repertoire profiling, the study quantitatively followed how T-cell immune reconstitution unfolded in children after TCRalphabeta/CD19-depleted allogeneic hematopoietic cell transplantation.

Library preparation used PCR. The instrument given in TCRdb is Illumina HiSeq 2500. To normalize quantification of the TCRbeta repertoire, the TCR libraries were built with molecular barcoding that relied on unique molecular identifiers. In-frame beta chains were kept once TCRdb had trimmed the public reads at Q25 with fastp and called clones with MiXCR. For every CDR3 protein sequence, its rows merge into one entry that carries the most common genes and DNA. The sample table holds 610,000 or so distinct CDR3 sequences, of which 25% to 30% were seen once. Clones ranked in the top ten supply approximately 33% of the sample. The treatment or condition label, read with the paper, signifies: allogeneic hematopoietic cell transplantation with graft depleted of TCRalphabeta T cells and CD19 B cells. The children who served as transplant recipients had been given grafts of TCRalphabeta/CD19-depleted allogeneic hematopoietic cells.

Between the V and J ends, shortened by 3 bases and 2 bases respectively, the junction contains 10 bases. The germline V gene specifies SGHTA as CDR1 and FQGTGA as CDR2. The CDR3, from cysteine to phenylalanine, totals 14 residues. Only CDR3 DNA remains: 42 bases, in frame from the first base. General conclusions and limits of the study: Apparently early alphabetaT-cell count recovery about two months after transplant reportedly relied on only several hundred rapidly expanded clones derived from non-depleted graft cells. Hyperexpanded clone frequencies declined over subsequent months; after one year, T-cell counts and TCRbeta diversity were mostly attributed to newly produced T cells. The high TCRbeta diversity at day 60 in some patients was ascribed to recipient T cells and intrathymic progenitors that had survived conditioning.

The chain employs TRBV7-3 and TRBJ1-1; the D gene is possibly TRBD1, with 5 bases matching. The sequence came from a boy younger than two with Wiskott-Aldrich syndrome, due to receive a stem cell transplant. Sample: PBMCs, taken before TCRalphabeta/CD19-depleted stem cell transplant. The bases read TGTGCCAGCAGCTTCGGGGGGGGAAACACTGAAGCTTTCTTT. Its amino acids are CASSFGGGNTEAFF.